This T cell receptor beta chain came from a study of cytomegalovirus exposure and HLA in healthy donors. Study findings and constraints: Researchers had no immune exposure information except CMV serostatus available. Later analysis found that TCR beta chains associated with HLA were more clonally expanded than other, equally common chains.

Details on this clone: Its antigen is unknown.

Primers for the PCR totalled 60 Vbeta and 13 Jbeta. Libraries were prepared by immunoSEQ multiplex PCR; TCRdb keeps only in-frame clonotypes and omits some of them. The data show 200,000 to 250,000 clones, around four fifths seen once. The CDR3 contains 10 residues. Germline CDR1 reads SEHNR; CDR2 reads FQNEAQ (reference sequence). V was clipped by 4 bases and J by 12 bases, with 10 bases between them. This clonotype was obtained from an older woman in good health and CMV-seropositive. J is TRBJ2-7 and V is TRBV7-9; D possibly corresponds to TRBD2 (6 bases). The specimen sequenced was PBMCs. CDR3 region: CASSYQGLYF. CDR3 nucleotide sequence: TGTGCCAGCAGCTACCAGGGACTGTACTTC.